A single sample is the source of the 10 T cell receptor beta chains below, sequenced in a study of blood T cells in healthy people across ages. Primers used in a second PCR of about 6 to 12 cycles were a sample-barcoded 5' primer and a J-beta primer mix. One entry per CDR3 protein, called by TCRdb with MiXCR from the 5' RACE reads. The table includes 1.5 million to 2 million distinct CDR3 sequences, 28% detected once. The sequenced sample consisted of blood. Source of these receptors: a woman younger than 45 in good health.

This clonotype has a handful of counts. The chain carries TRBV15 and TRBJ2-1; TRBD2 aligns across 15 bases. CDR3 length equals 17 residues. With V trimmed by 2 bases and J by 8 bases, 7 bases remained unmatched. Germline CDR1 LNHNV, CDR2 YYDKDF (reference sequence). The CDR3 loop reads CATSRRTGTSGGYEQFF. CDR3 nucleotide sequence: TGTGCCACCAGCAGACGTACCGGGACTAGCGGGGGGTATGAGCAGTTCTTC. The full variable domain, completed using reference TRBV15 and TRBJ2-1, is DAMVIQNPRYQVTQFGKPVTLSCSQTLNHNVMYWYQQKSSQAPKLLFHYYDKDFNNEADTPDNFQSRRPNTSFCFLDIRSPGLGDTAMYLCATSRRTGTSGGYEQFFGPGTRLTVL.

In this sample, this clonotype turned up a few times. The chain links TRBV7-8 to TRBJ2-5; D is ambiguous. The CDR3 consists of 14 residues. Germline CDR1 SGHVS, CDR2 FQNEAQ. With 1 base removed from V and 3 bases from J, the gap between germline ends came to 9 bases. The DNA of the CDR3 is TGTGCCAGCAGCTTAGAGGCTTGGAAAGAGACCCAGTACTTC. Residues: CASSLEAWKETQYF.

This clonotype appeared a few times. The chain couples TRBV20-1 to TRBJ1-1, with D possibly matching TRBD1 (5 bases). This CDR3 contains 13 residues. V lost 2 bases to trimming and J lost 2 bases, with 9 bases between them. Looked up from germline, CDR1 is DFQATT and CDR2 is SNEGSKA (reference sequence). In DNA form, the CDR3 reads TGCAGTGCTAGATACGGGGGTAACACTGAAGCTTTCTTT. It yields the protein CSARYGGNTEAFF.

The table lists this clonotype with many counts. V usage is TRBV5-6 and J usage is TRBJ1-2; the D gene is possibly TRBD1 (6 bases). Trimming pared 1 base from V and 4 bases from J, leaving 14 bases between. This CDR3 has 15 residues. In germline, CDR1 is SGHDT, CDR2 YYEEEE. The CDR3 sequence is CASSLYAGEAYGYTF. The CDR3 nucleotides are TGTGCCAGCAGCTTGTATGCAGGGGAGGCCTATGGCTACACCTTC.

The rearrangement joins TRBV4-2 to TRBJ2-1; 11 bases fit TRBD2. Looked up from germline, CDR1 is LGHNA and CDR2 is YNFKEQ. V gave up 1 base and J gave up 5 bases; unmatched junction bases: 10. This CDR3 spans 18 amino acids. CDR3 nucleotide sequence: TGTGCCAGCAGCCAAGTTCGAATTAGCGGGGGGGCTCACAATGAGCAGTTCTTC. Translation gives CASSQVRISGGAHNEQFF.

This clonotype was picked up many times. The chain employs TRBV7-6 and TRBJ2-3; D might be TRBD1 or TRBD2, each matching 5 bases. Germline CDR1 reads SGHVS; CDR2 reads FNYEAQ. The V and J ends lost 4 bases and 6 bases respectively, with 20 bases between them. This CDR3 is built from 16 residues. CDR3: CASSSMGPPLADTQYF. CDR3 DNA sequence: TGTGCCAGCAGCTCTATGGGACCGCCCCTCGCGGATACGCAGTATTTT.

The chain links TRBV7-2 to TRBJ1-2, with D tentatively TRBD1 (5 bases). The CDR3 is 14 residues long. Between the trimmed V and J ends, which lost 4 bases and 1 base, there was a span of 10 bases. Per germline, CDR1 SGHTA and CDR2 FQGNSA. The CDR3 DNA reads as TGTGCCAGCAGCTCGCGGACAATTAACTATGGCTACACCTTC. Amino acids: CASSSRTINYGYTF. The full variable domain, completed using reference TRBV7-2 and TRBJ1-2, is GAGVSQSPSNKVTEKGKDVELRCDPISGHTALYWYRQSLGQGLEFLIYFQGNSAPDKSGLPSDRFSAERTGGSVSTLTIQRTQQEDSAVYLCASSSRTINYGYTFGSGTRLTVV.

There are a few counts of this clonotype. The chain couples TRBV12-3 or TRBV12-4 to TRBJ1-4; possibly TRBD1 for D (6 bases). The CDR3 length is 14 residues. V lost 5 bases to trimming and J lost 3 bases, with 10 bases between them. The CDR3 loop is CASSERTANEKLFF. CDR3 in DNA: TGTGCCAGCAGTGAGCGGACAGCTAATGAAAAACTGTTTTTT.

This clonotype was seen a handful of times. The chain joins TRBV12-3 or TRBV12-4 to TRBJ2-3, with a tentative D call TRBD2 (6 bases). V was pared by 5 bases and J by 4 bases, with 16 bases between. This CDR3 spans 15 amino acids. The CDR3 DNA reads TGTGCCAGCAGTCCCCCCCCGGGAGACTCAGATACGCAGTATTTT. Encoded protein: CASSPPPGDSDTQYF.

This clonotype came up many times. The rearrangement uses TRBV4-3 and TRBJ2-7; 7 bases are a match to TRBD1. Germline V gives CDR1 LGHNA, CDR2 YSLEER. The CDR3 consists of 15 residues. The V and J ends lost 5 bases and 2 bases, in that order; junction bases with no gene match: 9. CDR3: CASSSRTGSTYEQYF. The CDR3 DNA sequence: TGCGCCAGCAGCTCCCGGACAGGATCGACCTACGAGCAGTACTTC.